The 22 T cell receptor beta chains below all came from one sample that was sequenced in a study of T cell responses to AZD1222 COVID-19 vaccine. The protocol was immunoSEQ multiplex PCR, while the TCRdb copy is restricted to in-frame clones and leaves out a portion. The table records 100,000 to 130,000 clones, under 95% of them present only once. The sample in question was peripheral blood, obtained on day 0 of AZD1222 vaccination. Source of these receptors: an adult in good health.

The V call is TRBV6-1, the J call TRBJ2-7; D gene ambiguous. Looked up from germline, CDR1 is MNHNS and CDR2 is SASEGT. CDR3 length equals 13 residues. V shed 2 bases and J shed 11 bases, with 16 bases lying between them. The CDR3, as DNA: TGTGCCAGCAGTGAAAGTATTAATGACCGGGAGTACTTC. The encoded protein is CASSESINDREYF.

In this sample, this clone turned up once. The V call is TRBV12-3 or TRBV12-4, the J call TRBJ1-5; D not resolved. The CDR3 totals 11 residues. The V end lost 3 bases, the J end lost 9 bases, and 6 bases lay between the germline ends. CDR3 in amino acids: CASSLGGPQHF. The CDR3 DNA is TGTGCCAGCAGTTTGGGAGGGCCCCAGCATTTT.

V gene TRBV12-3 or TRBV12-4 combines with J gene TRBJ2-7; D is perhaps TRBD2 (5 bases). Trimming shortened V by 3 bases and J by 2 bases, and 8 bases separated the two germline ends. The CDR3 is 13 amino acids. CDR3: CASSFLATYEQYF. The CDR3 bases are TGTGCCAGCAGTTTCCTAGCCACCTACGAGCAGTACTTC.

The chain joins TRBV7-2 to TRBJ2-7; D could derive from TRBD1 or TRBD2 (5 bases each). In germline, CDR1 is SGHTA, CDR2 FQGNSA. The CDR3 extends over 16 amino acids. Trimming removed 2 bases from V and 1 base from J, with 15 bases in between. CDR3 DNA: TGTGCCAGCAGCTTACATCCCCGGGGACCATCCTACGAGCAGTACTTC. Translating gives CASSLHPRGPSYEQYF.

The chain joins TRBV9 to TRBJ2-1; D might be TRBD1 or TRBD2, each matching 7 bases. This CDR3 spans 16 amino acids. The V and J ends lost 3 bases and 4 bases respectively, with 17 bases between them. Germline CDR1 reads SGDLS; CDR2 reads YYNGEE. The DNA of the CDR3 is TGTGCCAGCAGCGGAGGGGGCCCAGCGGGGTACAATGAGCAGTTCTTC. This codes for CASSGGGPAGYNEQFF.

CDR3 amino acids: CASRVDERETQYF. CDR3 in DNA: TGCGCCAGCCGCGTCGATGAGAGGGAGACCCAGTACTTC. This rearrangement joins TRBV5-1 to TRBJ2-5; D is ambiguous. The V end was cut by 7 bases, the J end by 5 bases, with 15 bases between. The CDR3 covers 13 residues. Looked up from germline, CDR1 is SGHRS and CDR2 is YFSETQ.

The chain couples TRBV18 to TRBJ1-1; D is ambiguous. V was clipped by 3 bases and J by 7 bases, with 15 bases between them. The CDR3 length is 14 residues. The germline CDR1 and CDR2 sequences are KGHSH and LQKENI. CDR3 coding DNA: TGTGCCAGCTCACCGGAATTGGGGTCCGGTGAAGCTTTCTTT. Translation gives CASSPELGSGEAFF.

This chain uses TRBV18 with TRBJ2-1; possible D gene TRBD2, 5 bases. This CDR3 is 15 amino acids long. Germline V gives CDR1 KGHSH, CDR2 LQKENI. Trimming stripped 0 bases from V and 0 bases from J, with 6 bases between. CDR3 bases: TGTGCCAGCTCACCACCAGGGAGCTCCTACAATGAGCAGTTCTTC. As protein: CASSPPGSSYNEQFF.

This chain links TRBV28 with TRBJ2-4; no definite D call. The CDR3 totals 15 residues. Germline CDR1 is MDHEN and CDR2 is SYDVKM. V lost 6 bases and J lost 0, with 12 bases in between. The CDR3 here is CASSPPPLAKNIQYF. The CDR3 coding sequence is TGTGCCAGCAGCCCTCCCCCCCTAGCCAAAAACATTCAGTACTTC.

The chain employs TRBV7-9 and TRBJ2-1; 10 bases align to TRBD1. The CDR3 consists of 16 residues. After removal of 5 bases from V and 7 bases from J, the junction contained 11 bases not matched to a gene. Per germline, CDR1 SEHNR and CDR2 FQNEAQ (reference sequence). The CDR3 region is CASSLQDWTGGNEQFF. The CDR3 DNA reads TGTGCCAGCAGCCTCCAAGATTGGACAGGGGGAAATGAGCAGTTCTTC.

The chain is built from TRBV3-1 (or the pseudogene TRBV3-2) and TRBJ1-4; D not resolved. Germline V gene data show CDR1 as LGHDT and CDR2 as YNNKEL (reference sequence). This CDR3 contains 11 residues. V dropped 1 base and J dropped 12 bases, with 6 bases sitting between them. The chain's CDR3 is CASSQGIELFF. CDR3 sequence (DNA): TGTGCCAGCAGCCAAGGGATTGAACTGTTTTTT.

The chain is built from TRBV24-1 and TRBJ1-1; 8 nucleotides line up with TRBD1. The CDR3 consists of 16 residues. The V and J ends lost 9 bases and 5 bases, in that order; junction bases with no gene match: 16. Germline-derived CDR1 and CDR2 are KGHDR and SFDVKD. The CDR3 protein is CATFPLSGGRGTEAFF. Here the CDR3 DNA reads TGTGCCACCTTTCCCCTCTCAGGGGGCAGGGGAACTGAAGCTTTCTTT.

The chain couples TRBV6-5 to TRBJ1-3; D not resolved. The ends were cut back, 3 bases at V and 7 bases at J, with 13 bases in the middle. The CDR3 runs to 14 residues. Germline loops: CDR1 MNHEY, CDR2 SVGAGI. CDR3 DNA sequence: TGTGCCAGCAGTTATACCGGCCAGGCCAACACCATATATTTT. Translated: CASSYTGQANTIYF.

V is TRBV7-9 and J is TRBJ1-1, with D tentatively TRBD1 (6 bases). The germline CDR1 and CDR2 sequences are SEHNR and FQNEAQ (reference sequence). The CDR3 is 16 residues long. The V end lost 2 bases, the J end lost 0 bases, and 13 bases lay between the germline ends. CDR3 sequence reads: CASSLSRGLLNTEAFF. CDR3 bases: TGTGCCAGCAGCTTATCGCGGGGGCTTCTGAACACTGAAGCTTTCTTT.

Only one count was recorded for this clone. The chain recombines TRBV12-5 with TRBJ2-7; 8 bases map to TRBD1. Germline trimming cut 1 base from V and 4 bases from J; bases unmatched to any gene: 18. The CDR3 spans 19 residues. Germline-derived CDR1 and CDR2 are LGHNT and FRNRAP. The CDR3 loop reads CASGLARWPPGGGRYEQYF. Written as DNA, the CDR3 is TGTGCTAGTGGTTTGGCCCGCTGGCCCCCAGGGGGCGGCAGGTACGAGCAGTACTTC.

This clone has a handful of counts. J is TRBJ1-3 and V is TRBV6-5; D might be TRBD1 (6 bases). V was clipped by 7 bases and J by 0 bases, with 13 bases between them. This CDR3 comprises 15 residues. The germline CDR1 and CDR2 sequences are MNHEY and SVGAGI. This chain's CDR3 is CASILGGGSGNTIYF. DNA for the CDR3: TGTGCCAGCATTCTAGGGGGGGGCTCTGGAAACACCATATATTTT.

The V and J genes are TRBV4-3 and TRBJ1-2, with no clear D. The germline V and J ends were trimmed by 4 bases and 3 bases, with 9 bases remaining between them. The CDR3 contains 13 residues. The germline V gene has CDR1 LGHNA and CDR2 YSLEER. The CDR3 bases are TGCGCCAGCAGCCGCGGCAGTCACTATGGCTACACCTTC. It translates to CASSRGSHYGYTF.

The chain joins TRBV6-2 or TRBV6-3 to TRBJ1-2; the D gene is possibly TRBD1 (5 bases). Germline V gives CDR1 MNHEY, CDR2 SVGEGT. Trimming pared 2 bases from V and 4 bases from J, leaving 8 bases between. CDR3 length: 13 residues. The CDR3 coding sequence is TGTGCCAGCAGTTACGAGACAGTCTATGGCTACACCTTC. Translated: CASSYETVYGYTF.

This chain joins TRBV15 and TRBJ2-7; TRBD1 matches at 9 bases. Germline lookup yields CDR1 LNHNV and CDR2 YYDKDF (reference sequence). Losses at the gene ends were 3 bases for V and 4 bases for J; bases not matched to a gene: 4. CDR3 length: 14 residues. CDR3 residues: CATSSRDREYEQYF. The CDR3 coding sequence is TGTGCCACCAGCAGCCGGGACAGGGAGTACGAGCAGTACTTC.

The chain combines TRBV6-2 or TRBV6-3 with TRBJ2-3; 11 bases map to TRBD1. The CDR3 runs to 16 residues. From germline, CDR1 is MNHEY and CDR2 SVGEGT. Trimming at V came to 4 bases and at J to 8 bases, leaving 11 bases not matched to a gene. CDR3 amino acids: CASSSRGTGGAFTQYF. In DNA form, the CDR3 reads TGTGCCAGCAGTTCCAGAGGGACAGGGGGAGCATTTACGCAGTATTTT.

The chain combines TRBV24-1 with TRBJ1-6, with a possible D match to TRBD1 (5 bases). The CDR3 runs to 14 residues. CDR1 is KGHDR and CDR2 is SFDVKD in the germline V gene. V was pared by 9 bases and J by 6 bases, with 14 bases between. CDR3 DNA sequence: TGTGCCACCGAGAGAGGGACCCTTAATTCACCCCTCCACTTT. It specifies CATERGTLNSPLHF.

The table lists this clone with a few counts. The chain has TRBV6-1 and TRBJ1-5; weak D call: TRBD1 (5 bases). From germline, CDR1 is MNHNS and CDR2 SASEGT. CDR3 length: 14 amino acids. V lost 3 bases and J lost 3, with 9 bases in between. The CDR3 sequence: CASSERGNNQPQHF. Written as DNA, the CDR3 is TGTGCCAGCAGTGAGCGGGGGAACAATCAGCCCCAGCATTTT.